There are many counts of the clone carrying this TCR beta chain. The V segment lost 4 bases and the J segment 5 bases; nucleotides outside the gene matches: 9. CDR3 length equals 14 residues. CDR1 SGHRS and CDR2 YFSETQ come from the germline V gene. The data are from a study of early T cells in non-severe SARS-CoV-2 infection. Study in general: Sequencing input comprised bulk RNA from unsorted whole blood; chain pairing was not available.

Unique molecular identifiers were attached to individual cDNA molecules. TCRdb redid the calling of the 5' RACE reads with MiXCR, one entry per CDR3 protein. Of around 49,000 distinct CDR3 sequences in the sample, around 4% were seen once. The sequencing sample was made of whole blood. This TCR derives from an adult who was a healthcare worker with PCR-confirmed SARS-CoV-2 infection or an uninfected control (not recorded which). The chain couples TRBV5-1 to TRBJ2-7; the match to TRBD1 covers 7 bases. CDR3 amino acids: CASSHGTEYNEQYF. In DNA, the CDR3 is TGCGCCAGCAGCCACGGGACAGAATATAACGAGCAGTACTTC.